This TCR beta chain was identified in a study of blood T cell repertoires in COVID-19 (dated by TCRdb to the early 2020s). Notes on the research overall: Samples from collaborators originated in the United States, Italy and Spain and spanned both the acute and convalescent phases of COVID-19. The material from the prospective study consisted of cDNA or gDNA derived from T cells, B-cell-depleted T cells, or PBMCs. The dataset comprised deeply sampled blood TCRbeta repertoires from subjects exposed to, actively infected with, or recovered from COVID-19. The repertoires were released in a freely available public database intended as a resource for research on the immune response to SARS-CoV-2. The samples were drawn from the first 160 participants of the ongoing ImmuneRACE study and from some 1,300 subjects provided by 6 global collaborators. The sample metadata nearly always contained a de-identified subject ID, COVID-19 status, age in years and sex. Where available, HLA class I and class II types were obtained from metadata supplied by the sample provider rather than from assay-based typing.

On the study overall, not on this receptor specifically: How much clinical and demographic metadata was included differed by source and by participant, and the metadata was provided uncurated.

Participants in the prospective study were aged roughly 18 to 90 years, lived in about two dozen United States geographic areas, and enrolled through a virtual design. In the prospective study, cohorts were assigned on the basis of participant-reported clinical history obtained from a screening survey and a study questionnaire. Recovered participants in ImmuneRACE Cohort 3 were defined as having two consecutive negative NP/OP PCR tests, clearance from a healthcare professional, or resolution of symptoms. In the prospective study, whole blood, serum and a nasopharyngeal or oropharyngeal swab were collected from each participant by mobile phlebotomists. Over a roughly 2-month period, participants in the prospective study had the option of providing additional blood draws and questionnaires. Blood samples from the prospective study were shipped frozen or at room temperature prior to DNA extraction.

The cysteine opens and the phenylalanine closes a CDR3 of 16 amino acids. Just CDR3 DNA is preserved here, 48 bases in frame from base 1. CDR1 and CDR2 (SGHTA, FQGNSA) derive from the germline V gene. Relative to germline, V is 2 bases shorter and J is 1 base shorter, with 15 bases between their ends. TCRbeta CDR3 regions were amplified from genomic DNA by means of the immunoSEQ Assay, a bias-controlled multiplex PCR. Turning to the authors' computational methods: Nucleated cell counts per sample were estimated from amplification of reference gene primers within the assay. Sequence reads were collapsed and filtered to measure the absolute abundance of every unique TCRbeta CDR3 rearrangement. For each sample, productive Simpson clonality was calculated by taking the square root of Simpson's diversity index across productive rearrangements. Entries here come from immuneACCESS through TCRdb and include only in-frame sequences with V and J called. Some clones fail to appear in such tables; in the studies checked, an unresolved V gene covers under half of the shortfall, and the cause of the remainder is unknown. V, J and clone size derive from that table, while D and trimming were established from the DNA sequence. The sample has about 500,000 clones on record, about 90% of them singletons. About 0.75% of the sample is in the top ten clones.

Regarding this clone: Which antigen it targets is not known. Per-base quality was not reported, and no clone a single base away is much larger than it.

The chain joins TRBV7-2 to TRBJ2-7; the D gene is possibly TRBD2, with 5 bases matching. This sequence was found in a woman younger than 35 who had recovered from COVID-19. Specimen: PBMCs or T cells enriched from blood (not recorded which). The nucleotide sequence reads TGTGCCAGCAGCTTACGGCCCGGGATCCCTTCCTACGAGCAGTACTTC. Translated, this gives CASSLRPGIPSYEQYF.